This is a list of T cell receptor beta chains from one sample in a study of blood T cell repertoires in COVID-19. The method was immunoSEQ multiplex PCR; TCRdb's version includes in-frame clones alone and lacks a portion of them. The table includes 150,000 or so clones, 85% to 90% detected once. Sequenced input: peripheral blood. All receptors derive from a woman in her sixties or seventies with acute or convalescent COVID-19. Both conserved end residues are part of each CDR3. D genes are given only for firm matches. Clone size, where shown, is once, few, many, or a class for clones that have expanded.

v_call,clone_size,d_call,j_call,cdr3_aa,cdr3_nt
TRBV27,few,.,TRBJ1-1,CASSGYGGHTEAFF,TGTGCCAGCAGTGGCTACGGGGGGCACACTGAAGCTTTCTTT
TRBV3-1/TRBV3-2,.,TRBD1,TRBJ2-3,CASSPSMSDRVQTQYF,TGTGCCAGCAGCCCATCGATGAGTGACAGGGTTCAAACGCAGTATTTT
TRBV7-9,.,.,TRBJ1-2,CASSSHRLYGYTF,TGTGCCAGCAGCTCCCACAGGTTATATGGCTACACCTTC
TRBV9,.,TRBD2,TRBJ2-3,CASSVALTQKSGGATDTQYF,TGTGCCAGCAGCGTAGCCCTCACCCAAAAGAGCGGGGGGGCTACAGATACGCAGTATTTT
TRBV2,.,TRBD1,TRBJ2-1,CASSSSDRGPNNEQFF,TGTGCCAGCAGCTCCTCGGACAGGGGGCCGAACAATGAGCAGTTCTTC
TRBV4-2,.,.,TRBJ1-3,CASSQETGSSGNTIYF,TGTGCCAGCAGCCAAGAAACCGGGTCCTCTGGAAACACCATATATTTT
TRBV6-5,.,TRBD1,TRBJ2-5,CAGGTGREHPETQYF,TGTGCCGGAGGGACAGGCCGTGAACATCCAGAGACCCAGTACTTC
TRBV4-2,many,.,TRBJ1-3,CASSQLTGNTIYF,TGTGCCAGCAGCCAACTCACAGGAAACACCATATATTTT
TRBV5-1,.,.,TRBJ1-3,CASSEGSGNTIYF,TGCGCCAGCAGCGAGGGCTCTGGAAACACCATATATTTT
TRBV27,.,.,TRBJ2-3,CASSWAGGADTQYF,TGTGCCAGCAGCTGGGCGGGTGGGGCAGATACGCAGTATTTT
TRBV28,.,TRBD1,TRBJ1-2,CASSWAGGSYGYTF,TGTGCCAGCAGTTGGGCAGGGGGTAGCTATGGCTACACCTTC
TRBV18,.,.,TRBJ1-2,CASSLTPRRGYTF,TGTGCCAGCTCATTGACACCCAGGAGGGGCTACACCTTC
TRBV19,.,.,TRBJ2-1,CASSVSLRGSYNEQFF,TGTGCCAGTAGTGTGTCCCTCCGGGGGAGCTACAATGAGCAGTTCTTC
TRBV9,.,TRBD1,TRBJ1-1,CASSVGTGRGMNTEAFF,TGTGCCAGCAGCGTCGGGACAGGGCGAGGGATGAACACTGAAGCTTTCTTT
TRBV2,.,TRBD1,TRBJ1-5,CASNYGTEQYSNQPQHF,TGTGCCAGCAATTATGGGACAGAACAATATAGCAATCAGCCCCAGCATTTT
TRBV7-9,.,TRBD1,TRBJ1-1,CASSTPGQGAPTEAFF,TGTGCCAGCAGCACTCCGGGACAGGGGGCGCCCACTGAAGCTTTCTTT
TRBV6-1,.,.,TRBJ1-6,CASSELGGLNSPLHF,TGTGCCAGCAGTGAACTGGGGGGGCTTAATTCACCCCTCCACTTT
TRBV19,.,.,TRBJ1-3,CASSMDTYSGNTIYF,TGTGCCAGTAGTATGGACACCTATTCTGGAAACACCATATATTTT
TRBV7-2,.,TRBD1,TRBJ2-7,CASSLGPGGEQYF,TGTGCCAGCAGCTTAGGACCAGGGGGCGAGCAGTACTTC
TRBV4-1,.,TRBD1,TRBJ1-1,CASSHAGTGGAGTEAFF,TGCGCCAGCAGCCATGCGGGGACAGGGGGCGCGGGGACTGAAGCTTTCTTT
TRBV9,.,.,TRBJ1-5,CASSVRADSNQPQHF,TGTGCCAGCAGCGTTAGAGCGGACAGCAATCAGCCCCAGCATTTT
TRBV16,.,.,TRBJ2-7,CASSQSAGSYEQYF,TGTGCCAGCAGCCAATCAGCAGGGTCATACGAGCAGTACTTC
TRBV9,.,.,TRBJ1-3,CASSPYNRAAGNTIYF,TGTGCCAGCAGCCCTTACAACAGGGCCGCTGGAAACACCATATATTTT